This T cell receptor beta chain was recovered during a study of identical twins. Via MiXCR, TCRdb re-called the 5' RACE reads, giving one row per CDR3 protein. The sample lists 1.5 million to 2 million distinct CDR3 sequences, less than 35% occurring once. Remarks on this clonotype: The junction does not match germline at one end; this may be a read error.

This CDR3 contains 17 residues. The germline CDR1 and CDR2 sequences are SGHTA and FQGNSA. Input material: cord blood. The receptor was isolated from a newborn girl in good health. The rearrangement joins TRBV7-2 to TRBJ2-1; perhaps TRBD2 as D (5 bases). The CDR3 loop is CANSGKKAFPSYNEQFF. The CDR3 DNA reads TGTGCCAACAGCGGCAAAAAGGCCTTTCCTTCCTACAATGAGCAGTTCTTC.